The 25 T cell receptor beta chains in this list originate from one sample, sequenced in a study of cytomegalovirus exposure and HLA in healthy donors. Vbeta (60) and Jbeta (13) primers were used in the PCR. Sequenced by immunoSEQ multiplex PCR; TCRdb stores in-frame clones only, minus some. The sample carries 150,000 to 160,000 clones, approximately 80% recorded once. The sample consisted of PBMCs. The receptors were gathered from a man under 40 in good health and CMV-seropositive.

V is TRBV6-6 and J is TRBJ1-4; D not resolved. Per germline, CDR1 MNHNY and CDR2 SVGAGI (reference sequence). The V end was cut by 6 bases, the J end by 6 bases, with 11 bases between. CDR3 length: 13 amino acids. Here the CDR3 DNA reads TGTGCCAGCAGCGAGGGTTTAGATGAAAAACTGTTTTTT. This sequence encodes CASSEGLDEKLFF.

The chain links TRBV30 to TRBJ2-7; no definite D call. CDR3 length: 11 amino acids. With 3 bases removed from V and 6 bases from J, the gap between germline ends came to 9 bases. Per the germline V gene, CDR1 is GTSNPN and CDR2 is SVGIG (reference sequence). CDR3 nucleotides: TGTGCCTGGAGAGACATCGGCGAGCAGTACTTC. Its protein product is CAWRDIGEQYF. Based on the CDR3 plus reference TRBV30 and TRBJ2-7, the full variable domain is SQTIHQWPATLVQPVGSPLSLECTVEGTSNPNLYWYRQAAGRGLQLLFYSVGIGQISSEVPQNLSASRPQDRQFILSSKKLLLSDSGFYLCAWRDIGEQYFGPGTRLTVT.

For this clone: Different DNA sequences within this sample yield the same CDR3. V gene TRBV30 combines with J gene TRBJ1-5; 8 bases are shared with TRBD1. The V segment lost 3 bases and the J segment 4 bases; nucleotides outside the gene matches: 2. The CDR3 contains 13 residues. CDR1 is GTSNPN and CDR2 is SVGIG in the germline V gene (reference sequence). The CDR3 region has the DNA TGTGCCTGGAGCGGACAGGGAAATCAGCCCCAGCATTTT. Amino acids: CAWSGQGNQPQHF. Based on the CDR3 plus reference TRBV30 and TRBJ1-5, the full variable domain is SQTIHQWPATLVQPVGSPLSLECTVEGTSNPNLYWYRQAAGRGLQLLFYSVGIGQISSEVPQNLSASRPQDRQFILSSKKLLLSDSGFYLCAWSGQGNQPQHFGDGTRLSIL.

The chain carries TRBV30 and TRBJ2-5; possibly TRBD2 for D (6 bases). V shed 0 bases and J shed 5 bases, with 10 bases lying between them. Per the germline V gene, CDR1 is GTSNPN and CDR2 is SVGIG (reference sequence). The CDR3 runs to 13 residues. This CDR3 is CAWSVLRGETQYF. Written as DNA, the CDR3 is TGTGCCTGGAGTGTACTACGGGGGGAGACCCAGTACTTC.

A few counts support this clone. This chain connects TRBV6-4 to TRBJ2-1, with a possible D match to TRBD2 (6 bases). Germline V gives CDR1 MRHNA, CDR2 SNTAGT. The V and J ends lost 2 bases and 6 bases respectively, with 17 bases between them. This CDR3 contains 16 residues. The CDR3 nucleotides read TGTGCCAGCAGTGACGCGGCGGGGTTAGGGTCCAATGAGCAGTTCTTC. It encodes CASSDAAGLGSNEQFF.

V is TRBV13 and J is TRBJ1-1; no clear D. CDR3 size: 15 residues. Germline loops: CDR1 PRHDT, CDR2 FYEKMQ (reference sequence). Trimming pared 0 bases from V and 4 bases from J, leaving 12 bases between. The CDR3 sequence is CASSLGRVSSTEAFF. CDR3 nucleotides: TGTGCCAGCAGCTTAGGGAGGGTTTCAAGCACTGAAGCTTTCTTT.

The chain couples TRBV7-8 to TRBJ2-4, with TRBD2 identical over 9 bases. CDR1 is SGHVS, CDR2 FQNEAQ, per germline. Unmatched junction bases numbered 11, after V lost 8 bases and J lost 0 bases. The CDR3 has 17 residues. CDR3 sequence: CASSGTSRAGAKNIQYF. CDR3 in DNA: TGTGCCAGCTCCGGGACTAGCCGCGCTGGAGCCAAAAACATTCAGTACTTC. Full variable domain (rest looked up from reference TRBV7-8 and TRBJ2-4): GAGVSQSPRYKVAKRGQDVALRCDPISGHVSLFWYQQALGQGPEFLTYFQNEAQLDKSGLPSDRFFAERPEGSVSTLKIQRTQQEDSAVYLCASSGTSRAGAKNIQYFGAGTRLSVL.

The genes are TRBV7-9 and TRBJ2-1, with TRBD2 as a possible D gene (6 bases). Per germline, CDR1 SEHNR and CDR2 FQNEAQ (reference sequence). The CDR3 totals 13 residues. Trimming pared 5 bases from V and 9 bases from J, leaving 14 bases between. The CDR3 sequence: CASSLRDGSEQFF. The CDR3 coding sequence is TGTGCCAGCAGCCTCCGGGACGGGAGTGAGCAGTTCTTC.

V gene TRBV4-1 combines with J gene TRBJ2-7, with unresolved D. The CDR3 contains 15 residues. V was clipped by 1 base and J by 3 bases, with 13 bases between them. Germline V lookup: CDR1 MGHRA, CDR2 YSYEKL. DNA for the CDR3: TGCGCCAGCAGCCAAGGTTCCAGCGTCGGCTACGAGCAGTACTTC. Amino acid sequence: CASSQGSSVGYEQYF.

The chain has TRBV28 and TRBJ2-6, with TRBD1 matching 7 bases. V dropped 6 bases and J dropped 0; count of bases not matched to a gene: 2. The CDR3 contains 15 residues. Germline loops: CDR1 MDHEN, CDR2 SYDVKM. The CDR3 here is CASSRDSSGANVLTF. The CDR3 DNA sequence: TGTGCCAGCAGCAGGGACAGCTCTGGGGCCAACGTCCTGACTTTC.

There are a few counts of this clone. This rearrangement joins TRBV11-1 to TRBJ2-1; D is possibly TRBD2 (7 bases). V dropped 0 bases and J dropped 6 bases, with 18 bases sitting between them. Germline V gene sequence: CDR1 SGHAT, CDR2 FQDESV (reference sequence). The CDR3 runs 17 residues. The CDR3 bases are TGTGCCAGCAGCTTAGCGTCGGTAGGGGGGGCGGCCAATGAGCAGTTCTTC. Amino acids: CASSLASVGGAANEQFF.

This chain links TRBV5-1 with TRBJ2-5; 9 bases map to TRBD1. The germline V gene has CDR1 SGHRS and CDR2 YFSETQ. The CDR3 sequence is 14 residues long. Trimming at V came to 5 bases and at J to 4 bases, leaving 6 bases not matched to a gene. CDR3 sequence reads: CASRVRTGAETQYF. The CDR3 coding sequence is TGCGCCAGCAGGGTCAGGACAGGGGCAGAGACCCAGTACTTC. Full variable domain (rest looked up from reference TRBV5-1 and TRBJ2-5): KAGVTQTPRYLIKTRGQQVTLSCSPISGHRSVSWYQQTPGQGLQFLFEYFSETQRNKGNFPGRFSGRQFSNSRSEMNVSTLELGDSALYLCASRVRTGAETQYFGPGTRLLVL.

This clone was counted once. The chain employs TRBV18 and TRBJ2-5; D not resolved. The CDR3 runs to 14 residues. The germline CDR1 and CDR2 sequences are KGHSH and LQKENI. Trimming pared 2 bases from V and 3 bases from J, leaving 10 bases between. CDR3 bases: TGTGCCAGCTCACCAACAGCCCGAGAAGAGACCCAGTACTTC. Translation gives CASSPTAREETQYF.

The chain has TRBV7-2 and TRBJ1-5; TRBD1 agrees at 7 bases. From germline, CDR1 is SGHTA and CDR2 FQGNSA. V gave up 5 bases and J gave up 6 bases; unmatched junction bases: 7. The CDR3 totals 14 residues. The CDR3 spells CASSPGQVGQPQHF. The CDR3 DNA sequence: TGTGCCAGCAGCCCAGGACAGGTCGGTCAGCCCCAGCATTTT.

The V and J genes are TRBV28 and TRBJ1-4; 7 nucleotides match TRBD1. The CDR3 runs 14 residues. The V gene end was trimmed by 3 bases and the J gene end by 13 bases; junction bases not matched to a gene: 11. Germline CDR1 is MDHEN and CDR2 is SYDVKM. This CDR3 is CASSLGQTLGGLFF. DNA for the CDR3: TGTGCCAGCAGTTTGGGACAGACTCTGGGGGGACTGTTTTTT.

V and J are TRBV10-3 and TRBJ2-7; TRBD1 matches 7 bases. In germline, CDR1 is ENHRY, CDR2 SYGVKD. The J segment lost 1 base and the V segment lost 2 bases, leaving 5 bases of the junction unmatched. The CDR3 loop spans 15 amino acids. The CDR3 nucleotides are TGTGCCATCAGTGAGAGGACAGGAAGATCCTACGAGCAGTACTTC. Translated, it gives CAISERTGRSYEQYF.

This chain connects TRBV19 to TRBJ1-5; 8 bases map to TRBD1. The CDR3 has 18 residues. J gave up 0 bases and V 8 bases, and 15 bases lay outside the gene matches. Germline-derived CDR1 and CDR2 are LNHDA and SQIVND (reference sequence). CDR3 protein: CASRSLTGVPYSNQPQHF. CDR3 in DNA: TGTGCCAGTCGTTCCCTGACAGGGGTTCCTTATAGCAATCAGCCCCAGCATTTT.

The chain is built from TRBV19 and TRBJ2-3; 8 nucleotides agree with TRBD2. Trimming removed 4 bases from V and 2 bases from J; junction bases left unmatched: 11. This CDR3 is built from 17 residues. CDR1 LNHDA and CDR2 SQIVND come from the germline V gene (reference sequence). The CDR3 DNA sequence: TGTGCCAGTAGTAAAAGATTTCGGACTAGCCCCACAGATACGCAGTATTTT. It translates to CASSKRFRTSPTDTQYF.

The gene calls are TRBV28 and TRBJ2-5, with D maybe TRBD1 (6 bases). Trimming left V 1 base short and J 3 bases short, with 12 bases between. The CDR3 has 15 amino acids. The germline gives CDR1 MDHEN, CDR2 SYDVKM. In nucleotides, the CDR3 is TGTGCCAGCAGTTTATTGGACAGAACCAAAGAGACCCAGTACTTC. Protein product: CASSLLDRTKETQYF.

This clone appeared once. The V and J genes are TRBV7-2 and TRBJ1-1; maybe TRBD1 (6 bases). Germline CDR1 is SGHTA and CDR2 is FQGNSA. This CDR3 has 12 amino acids. Trimming stripped 5 bases from V and 6 bases from J, with 10 bases between. In nucleotides, the CDR3 is TGTGCCAGCAGCCACAGGGCCGCTGAAGCTTTCTTT. Residues: CASSHRAAEAFF.

The V and J genes are TRBV27 and TRBJ1-2; possible D gene TRBD1, 6 bases. The V gene's germline CDR1 is MNHEY and CDR2 SMNVEV (reference sequence). V shed 5 bases and J shed 0 bases, with 16 bases lying between them. The length of the CDR3 is 16 residues. The DNA for the CDR3 is TGTGCCAGCAGTCCCCTGGACAGCCAGACTAACTATGGCTACACCTTC. This encodes CASSPLDSQTNYGYTF.

The chain uses TRBV19 and TRBJ2-5; D call uncertain. The V gene's germline CDR1 is LNHDA and CDR2 SQIVND (reference sequence). The CDR3 consists of 14 residues. Trimming removed 5 bases from V and 4 bases from J, with 14 bases in between. CDR3 DNA sequence: TGTGCCAGTAGTGAGCCATTCTACCTAGAGACCCAGTACTTC. Translation: CASSEPFYLETQYF.

This chain connects TRBV6-5 to TRBJ2-1, with TRBD1 as a possible D gene (6 bases). Per the germline V gene, CDR1 is MNHEY and CDR2 is SVGAGI. This CDR3 is built from 13 residues. Trimming shortened V by 8 bases and J by 11 bases, and 19 bases separated the two germline ends. The CDR3 DNA follows: TGTGCCAGCGGAAGGGCAGGGGACCTTCAGCAGTTCTTC. This gives the protein CASGRAGDLQQFF.

The chain employs TRBV28 and TRBJ1-1, with TRBD1 as a possible D gene (6 bases). Germline V gene data show CDR1 as MDHEN and CDR2 as SYDVKM. V shed 3 bases and J shed 1 base, with 12 bases lying between them. The CDR3 is made up of 15 amino acids. CDR3 amino acids: CASSFGGAGNTEAFF. The DNA for the CDR3 is TGTGCCAGCAGTTTTGGGGGCGCAGGGAACACTGAAGCTTTCTTT.

J is TRBJ2-3 and V is TRBV4-1; no firm D call. This CDR3 contains 12 residues. CDR1 is MGHRA, CDR2 YSYEKL, per germline. V was shortened by 0 bases and J by 6 bases, with 4 bases between the two germline ends. This chain's CDR3 is CASSQDRDTQYF. CDR3 in DNA: TGCGCCAGCAGCCAAGACCGGGATACGCAGTATTTT.